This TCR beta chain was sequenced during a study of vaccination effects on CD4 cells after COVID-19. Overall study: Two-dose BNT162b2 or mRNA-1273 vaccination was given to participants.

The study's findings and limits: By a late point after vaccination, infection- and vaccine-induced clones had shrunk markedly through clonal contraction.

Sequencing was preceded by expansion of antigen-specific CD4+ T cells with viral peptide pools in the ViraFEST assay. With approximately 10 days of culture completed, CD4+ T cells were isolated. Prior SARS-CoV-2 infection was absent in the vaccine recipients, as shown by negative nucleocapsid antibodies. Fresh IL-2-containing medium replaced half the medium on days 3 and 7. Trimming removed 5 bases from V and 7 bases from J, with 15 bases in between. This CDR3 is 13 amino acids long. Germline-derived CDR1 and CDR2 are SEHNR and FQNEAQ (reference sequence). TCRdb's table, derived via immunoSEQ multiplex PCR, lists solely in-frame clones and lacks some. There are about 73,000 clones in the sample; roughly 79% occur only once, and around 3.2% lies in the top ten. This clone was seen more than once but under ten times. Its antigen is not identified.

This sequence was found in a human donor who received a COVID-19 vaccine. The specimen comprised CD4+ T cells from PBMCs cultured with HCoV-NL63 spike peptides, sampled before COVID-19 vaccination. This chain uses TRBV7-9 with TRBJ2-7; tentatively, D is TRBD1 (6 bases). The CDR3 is CASSTDSLREQYV. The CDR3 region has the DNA TGTGCCAGCAGCACGGACAGTTTGAGGGAGCAGTACGTC.